Presented here are 24 T cell receptor beta chains from one specimen sequenced in a study of T cell responses to AZD1222 COVID-19 vaccine. The data were produced by immunoSEQ multiplex PCR, yet TCRdb's version contains in-frame clones alone and is incomplete. The sample comprises some 40,000 clones, roughly 75% of which are singletons, and about a fifth rests with the top ten. The specimen was peripheral blood, collected 28 days after the second dose of the MenACWY control vaccine. These receptors all come from an adult who received the MenACWY meningococcal vaccine as a control.

The chain couples TRBV6-5 to TRBJ2-7; TRBD2 might be the D (6 bases). Trimming removed 7 bases from V and 5 bases from J, with 18 bases in between. Per germline, CDR1 MNHEY and CDR2 SVGAGI. The CDR3 runs 14 residues. The CDR3 DNA is TGTGCCAGCAAGGGGAGGAGAGCCTACGACGAGCAGTACGTC. It codes for CASKGRRAYDEQYV.

The V call is TRBV6-1, the J call TRBJ1-1; D gene unclear. With 3 bases removed from V and 0 bases from J, the gap between germline ends came to 11 bases. Germline V gives CDR1 MNHNS, CDR2 SASEGT. CDR3 length: 15 residues. CDR3 DNA sequence: TGTGCCAGCAGTGAGGCGGGGAGGATGAACACTGAAGCTTTCTTT. It codes for CASSEAGRMNTEAFF.

The chain is built from TRBV3-1 (or the pseudogene TRBV3-2) and TRBJ2-2; possible D gene TRBD1, 6 bases. V gave up 4 bases and J gave up 7 bases, with 10 bases separating them. The CDR3 is made up of 13 amino acids. Germline V gene data show CDR1 as LGHDT and CDR2 as YNNKEL (reference sequence). The CDR3 region has the DNA TGTGCCAGCAGCCGCCAACAGGGCGGGGAGCTGTTTTTT. As protein: CASSRQQGGELFF.

This chain links TRBV29-1 with TRBJ1-2; D remains ambiguous. Germline CDR1 SQVTM, CDR2 ANQGSEA. The CDR3 has 12 residues. V shed 4 bases and J shed 8 bases, with 14 bases lying between them. The CDR3 region has the DNA TGCAGCGTTGTCGGACCGGATGGGGGCTACACCTTC. Protein sequence: CSVVGPDGGYTF.

The chain links TRBV11-2 to TRBJ1-2, with a tentative D call TRBD1 (6 bases). The CDR3 length is 16 residues. Looked up from germline, CDR1 is SGHAT and CDR2 is FQNNGV. V shed 2 bases and J shed 1 base, with 14 bases lying between them. CDR3 coding DNA: TGTGCCAGCAGCTTAAGGGACAACTCCCATAACTATGGCTACACCTTC. Translated, it gives CASSLRDNSHNYGYTF.

The genes are TRBV19 and TRBJ1-6; 9 bases line up with TRBD1. This CDR3 has 15 residues. Germline V CDR1 and CDR2: LNHDA, SQIVND (reference sequence). V lost 4 bases to trimming and J lost 9 bases; unmatched junction nucleotides: 7. CDR3 coding DNA: TGTGCCAGTAGTACCGGGACAGGGTTAGGTTCACCCCTCCACTTT. Translating it yields CASSTGTGLGSPLHF.

V is TRBV7-9 and J is TRBJ1-4, with D maybe TRBD1 (5 bases). Germline loops: CDR1 SEHNR, CDR2 FQNEAQ (reference sequence). This CDR3 comprises 14 residues. V was cut by 0 bases and J by 8 bases, with 10 bases left in between. This CDR3 reads CASSLAGTKEKLFF. CDR3 coding DNA: TGTGCCAGCAGCTTAGCAGGGACGAAAGAAAAACTGTTTTTT.

The V and J genes are TRBV6-5 and TRBJ1-1; D gene unclear. V gave up 3 bases and J gave up 1 base, with 9 bases separating them. In germline, CDR1 is MNHEY, CDR2 SVGAGI. The CDR3 runs to 14 residues. The CDR3 nucleotides are TGTGCCAGCAGTTATGGGGTTAAGAACACTGAAGCTTTCTTT. Translating gives CASSYGVKNTEAFF.

This rearrangement joins TRBV6-1 to TRBJ2-1, with D unclear. Per germline, CDR1 MNHNS and CDR2 SASEGT. Trimming stripped 1 base from V and 0 bases from J, with 10 bases between. The CDR3 consists of 16 residues. CDR3 nucleotides: TGTGCCAGCAGTGAAGGGGTCCCGAGCTCCTACAATGAGCAGTTCTTC. This codes for CASSEGVPSSYNEQFF.

The rearrangement joins TRBV2 to TRBJ1-1; D may be TRBD1 (6 bases). Trimming shortened V by 7 bases and J by 4 bases, and 10 bases separated the two germline ends. The germline gives CDR1 SNHLY, CDR2 FYNNEI. This CDR3 has 12 amino acids. CDR3 in amino acids: CASIWGATEAFF. CDR3 sequence (DNA): TGTGCCAGCATATGGGGGGCCACTGAAGCTTTCTTT.

The V gene is TRBV7-9, the J gene TRBJ2-1; 11 bases fit TRBD1. The V gene end was trimmed by 8 bases and the J gene end by 9 bases; junction bases not matched to a gene: 9. The germline V gene encodes CDR1 SEHNR and CDR2 FQNEAQ (reference sequence). CDR3 length: 14 residues. CDR3 sequence (DNA): TGTGCCAGCGGGTGGGACAGGGGGAAAGGTGAGCAGTTCTTC. This gives the protein CASGWDRGKGEQFF. Based on the CDR3 plus reference TRBV7-9 and TRBJ2-1, the full variable domain is DTGVSQNPRHKITKRGQNVTFRCDPISEHNRLYWYRQTLGQGPEFLTYFQNEAQLEKSRLLSDRFSAERPKGSFSTLEIQRTEQGDSAMYLCASGWDRGKGEQFFGPGTRLTVL.

V and J are TRBV4-1 and TRBJ2-5; 8 bases match TRBD2. Unmatched junction bases numbered 5, after V lost 1 base and J lost 4 bases. This CDR3 spans 15 amino acids. Germline V gives CDR1 MGHRA, CDR2 YSYEKL. The CDR3, as DNA: TGCGCCAGCAGCCAAGTAGGGACTAGTTTAGAGACCCAGTACTTC. It encodes CASSQVGTSLETQYF.

The sample holds a few counts of this clone. The genes are TRBV6-5 and TRBJ1-4; 7 bases align to TRBD1. The junction had 4 bases not matched to a gene; V was cut back by 8 bases and J by 7 bases. CDR3 length: 12 residues. Germline CDR1 MNHEY, CDR2 SVGAGI. CDR3 sequence (DNA): TGTGCCAGCGGAACAGGGGTTGAAAAACTGTTTTTT. It is translated as CASGTGVEKLFF.

A few counts support this clone. This chain connects TRBV11-2 to TRBJ2-4, with a possible D match to TRBD1 (5 bases). The CDR3 spans 14 residues. V gave up 0 bases and J gave up 8 bases, with 11 bases separating them. Looked up from germline, CDR1 is SGHAT and CDR2 is FQNNGV. The CDR3 DNA is TGTGCCAGCAGCTTAGATCAGGGTTGGGACATTCAGTACTTC. This codes for CASSLDQGWDIQYF.

The genes are TRBV7-8 and TRBJ1-4; the D is unclear. CDR1 is SGHVS and CDR2 is FQNEAQ in the germline V gene. The CDR3 contains 13 residues. V was shortened by 1 base and J by 4 bases, with 4 bases between the two germline ends. The CDR3 DNA sequence: TGTGCCAGCAGCTTAGGGAGTAATGAAAAACTGTTTTTT. Translation gives CASSLGSNEKLFF.

The rearrangement links TRBV9 to TRBJ2-1; perhaps TRBD2 as D (6 bases). This CDR3 is 15 amino acids long. CDR1 is SGDLS, CDR2 YYNGEE, per germline. Deletions cut 0 bases from V and 4 bases from J, with 11 bases between. CDR3 residues: CASSVGIADYNEQFF. The DNA for the CDR3 is TGTGCCAGCAGCGTAGGGATAGCGGATTACAATGAGCAGTTCTTC. Combining the CDR3 with reference TRBV9 and TRBJ2-1 gives the whole variable domain DSGVTQTPKHLITATGQRVTLRCSPRSGDLSVYWYQQSLDQGLQFLIQYYNGEERAKGNILERFSAQQFPDLHSELNLSSLELGDSALYFCASSVGIADYNEQFFGPGTRLTVL.

The CDR3 protein is CASSQAGPSSGANVLTF. In DNA form, the CDR3 reads TGTGCCAGCAGCCAAGCGGGGCCCTCCTCTGGGGCCAACGTCCTGACTTTC. The chain is built from TRBV4-2 and TRBJ2-6; D is possibly TRBD1 or TRBD2 (5 bases each). V lost 1 base to trimming and J lost 0 bases, with 10 bases between them. Germline V CDR1 and CDR2: LGHNA, YNFKEQ. The length of the CDR3 is 17 residues.

The rearrangement links TRBV2 to TRBJ1-2, with TRBD1 as a possible D gene (5 bases). V lost 5 bases and J 5 bases, leaving 12 bases between the germline ends. This CDR3 contains 13 residues. Germline CDR1 and CDR2: SNHLY and FYNNEI. In nucleotides, the CDR3 is TGTGCCAGCAGTCGAGGGGTTAGGTATGGCTACACCTTC. Encoded protein: CASSRGVRYGYTF.

J is TRBJ1-4 and V is TRBV5-1, with 9 positions matching TRBD1. The CDR3 is made up of 14 amino acids. Per the germline V gene, CDR1 is SGHRS and CDR2 is YFSETQ. V gave up 4 bases and J gave up 8 bases; unmatched junction bases: 6. DNA of the CDR3: TGCGCCAGCAGCCTTGGACAGGGGAGGGAAAAACTGTTTTTT. Amino acid sequence: CASSLGQGREKLFF.

This chain uses TRBV2 with TRBJ1-5; D unresolved. Trimming cost V 6 bases and J 3 bases, with 21 bases left between them. The V gene's germline CDR1 is SNHLY and CDR2 FYNNEI. The CDR3 covers 17 residues. DNA for the CDR3: TGTGCCAGCAGACGGCGGGAATCGGACGGACTCAATCAGCCCCAGCATTTT. This codes for CASRRRESDGLNQPQHF.

V and J are TRBV5-4 and TRBJ1-1, with a weak D call TRBD1 (5 bases). CDR3 size: 17 residues. Germline V gene lookup returns CDR1 SGHNT and CDR2 YYREEE (reference sequence). Trimming pared 1 base from V and 1 base from J, leaving 17 bases between. The CDR3 sequence is CASSLSGGRFRNTEAFF. The DNA for the CDR3 is TGTGCCAGCAGCTTGTCGGGGGGTAGGTTTCGGAACACTGAAGCTTTCTTT.

The chain combines TRBV21-1 with TRBJ1-5. TRBV21-1 is deemed a pseudogene. The CDR3 sequence is 15 residues long. The CDR3 region has the DNA TGTGCCAGCAGCAAAGTCGGAGACGGCCTCGGAGCCCAGCATTTT. Protein product: CASSKVGDGLGAQHF.

This chain links TRBV3-1 (or the pseudogene TRBV3-2) with TRBJ2-5, with 10 positions matching TRBD2. This CDR3 is built from 16 residues. CDR1 is LGHDT and CDR2 is YNNKEL in the germline V gene (reference sequence). The trim removed 0 bases at V and 5 bases at J, leaving 6 bases unmatched. The CDR3 spells CASSQDLAGVLETQYF. CDR3 nucleotides: TGTGCCAGCAGCCAAGACCTAGCGGGAGTTTTGGAGACCCAGTACTTC.

The chain recombines TRBV29-1 with TRBJ1-2; D may be TRBD1 (5 bases). This CDR3 spans 13 amino acids. In germline, CDR1 is SQVTM, CDR2 ANQGSEA. V shed 8 bases and J shed 8 bases, with 21 bases lying between them. The chain's CDR3 is CSTPDTSRWGYTF. CDR3 bases: TGCAGCACACCGGACACTTCTCGATGGGGCTACACCTTC.